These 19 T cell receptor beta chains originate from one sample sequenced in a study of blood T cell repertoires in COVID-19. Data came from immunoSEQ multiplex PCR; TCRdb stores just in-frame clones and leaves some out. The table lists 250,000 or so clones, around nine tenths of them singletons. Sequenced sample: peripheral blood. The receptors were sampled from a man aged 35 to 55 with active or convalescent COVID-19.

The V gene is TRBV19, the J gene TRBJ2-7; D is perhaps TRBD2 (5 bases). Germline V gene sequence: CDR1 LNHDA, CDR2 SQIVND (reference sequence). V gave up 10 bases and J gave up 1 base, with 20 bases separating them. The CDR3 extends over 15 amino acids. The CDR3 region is CATALETGFSYEQYF. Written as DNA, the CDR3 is TGTGCCACCGCCCTTGAGACGGGGTTTTCCTACGAGCAGTACTTC.

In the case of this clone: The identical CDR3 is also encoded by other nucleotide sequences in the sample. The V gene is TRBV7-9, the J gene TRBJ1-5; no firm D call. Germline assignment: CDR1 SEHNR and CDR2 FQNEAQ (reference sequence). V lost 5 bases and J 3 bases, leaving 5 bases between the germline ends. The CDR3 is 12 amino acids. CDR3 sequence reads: CASSPVNQPQHF. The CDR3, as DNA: TGTGCCAGCAGCCCCGTCAATCAGCCCCAGCATTTT. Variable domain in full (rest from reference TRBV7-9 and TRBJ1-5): DTGVSQNPRHKITKRGQNVTFRCDPISEHNRLYWYRQTLGQGPEFLTYFQNEAQLEKSRLLSDRFSAERPKGSFSTLEIQRTEQGDSAMYLCASSPVNQPQHFGDGTRLSIL.

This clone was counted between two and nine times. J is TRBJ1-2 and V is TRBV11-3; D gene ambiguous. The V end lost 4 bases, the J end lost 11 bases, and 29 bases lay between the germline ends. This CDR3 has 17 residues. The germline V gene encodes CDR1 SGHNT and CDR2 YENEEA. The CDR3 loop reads CASSSGRWSGLDMGYTF. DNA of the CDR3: TGTGCCAGCAGCTCTGGACGGTGGAGTGGACTAGATATGGGGTACACCTTC.

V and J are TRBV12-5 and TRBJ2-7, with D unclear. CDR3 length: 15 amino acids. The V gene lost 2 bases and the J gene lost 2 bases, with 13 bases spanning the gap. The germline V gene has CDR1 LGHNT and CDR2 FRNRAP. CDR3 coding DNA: TGTGCTAGTGGTTTGTATTCAGCGCCGGCCTACGAGCAGTACTTC. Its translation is CASGLYSAPAYEQYF.

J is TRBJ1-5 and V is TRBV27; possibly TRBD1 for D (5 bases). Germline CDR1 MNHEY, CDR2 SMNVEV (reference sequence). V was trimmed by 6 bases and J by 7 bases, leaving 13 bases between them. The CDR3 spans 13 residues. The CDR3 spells CASSKLGGQPQHF. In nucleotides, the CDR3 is TGTGCCAGCAGCAAGTTGGGGGGACAGCCCCAGCATTTT.

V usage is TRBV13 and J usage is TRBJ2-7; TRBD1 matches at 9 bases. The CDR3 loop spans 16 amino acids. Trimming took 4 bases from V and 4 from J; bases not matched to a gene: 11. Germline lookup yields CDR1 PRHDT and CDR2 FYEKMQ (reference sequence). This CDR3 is CASSSPRDRVKYEQYF. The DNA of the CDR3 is TGTGCCAGCAGCTCCCCCCGGGACAGGGTAAAATACGAGCAGTACTTC.

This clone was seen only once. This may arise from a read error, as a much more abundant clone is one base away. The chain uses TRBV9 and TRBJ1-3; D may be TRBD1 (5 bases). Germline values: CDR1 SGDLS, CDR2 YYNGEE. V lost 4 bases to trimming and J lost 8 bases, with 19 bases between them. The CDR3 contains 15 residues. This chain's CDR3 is CASSIATGEADTIYF. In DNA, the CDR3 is TGTGCCAGCAGCATAGCTACGGGGGAGGCTGACACCATATATTTT. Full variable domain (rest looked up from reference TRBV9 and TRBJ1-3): DSGVTQTPKHLITATGQRVTLRCSPRSGDLSVYWYQQSLDQGLQFLIQYYNGEERAKGNILERFSAQQFPDLHSELNLSSLELGDSALYFCASSIATGEADTIYFGEGSWLTVV.

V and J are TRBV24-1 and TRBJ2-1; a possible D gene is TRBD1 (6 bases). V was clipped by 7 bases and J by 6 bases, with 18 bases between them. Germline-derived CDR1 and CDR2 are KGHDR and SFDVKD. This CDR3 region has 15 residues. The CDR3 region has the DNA TGTGCCACCAGCCTATCAACGGGACAACCCAATGAGCAGTTCTTC. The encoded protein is CATSLSTGQPNEQFF.

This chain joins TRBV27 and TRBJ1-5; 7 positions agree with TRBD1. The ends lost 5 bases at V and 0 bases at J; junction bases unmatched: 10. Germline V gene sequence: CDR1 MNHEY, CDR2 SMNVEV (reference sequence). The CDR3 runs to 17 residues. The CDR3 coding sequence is TGTGCCAGCAGTCCGCGGGACAGAGACTATAGCAATCAGCCCCAGCATTTT. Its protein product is CASSPRDRDYSNQPQHF.

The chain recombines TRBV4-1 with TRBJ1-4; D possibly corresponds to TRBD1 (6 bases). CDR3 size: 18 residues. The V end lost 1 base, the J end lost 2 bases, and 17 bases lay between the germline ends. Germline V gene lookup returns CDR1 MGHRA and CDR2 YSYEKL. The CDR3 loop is CASSQVLTFRGTNEKLFF. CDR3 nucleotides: TGCGCCAGCAGCCAAGTCCTGACGTTCAGGGGCACTAATGAAAAACTGTTTTTT.

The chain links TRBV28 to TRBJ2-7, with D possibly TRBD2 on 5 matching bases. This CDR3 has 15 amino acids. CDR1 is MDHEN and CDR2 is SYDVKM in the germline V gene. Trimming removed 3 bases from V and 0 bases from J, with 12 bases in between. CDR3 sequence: CASSLVGRASYEQYF. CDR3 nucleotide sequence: TGTGCCAGCAGTTTGGTGGGGAGAGCCTCCTACGAGCAGTACTTC.

CDR3 nucleotides: TGTGCCAGCAGCCCCATTGACAGTAATGAAGCTTTCTTT. Its protein product is CASSPIDSNEAFF. The rearrangement joins TRBV7-9 to TRBJ1-1, with D possibly matching TRBD1 (5 bases). V was trimmed by 5 bases and J by 7 bases, leaving 14 bases between them. Germline assignment: CDR1 SEHNR and CDR2 FQNEAQ (reference sequence). CDR3 length equals 13 residues. Looking up the rest from reference TRBV7-9 and TRBJ1-1 gives the full variable domain: DTGVSQNPRHKITKRGQNVTFRCDPISEHNRLYWYRQTLGQGPEFLTYFQNEAQLEKSRLLSDRFSAERPKGSFSTLEIQRTEQGDSAMYLCASSPIDSNEAFFGQGTRLTVV.

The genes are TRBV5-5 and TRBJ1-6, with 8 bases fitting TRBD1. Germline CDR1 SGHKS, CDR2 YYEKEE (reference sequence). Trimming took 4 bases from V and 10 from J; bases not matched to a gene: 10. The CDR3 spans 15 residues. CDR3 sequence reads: CASSPGQGTGSPLHF. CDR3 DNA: TGTGCCAGCAGCCCCGGACAGGGAACTGGATCACCCCTCCACTTT.

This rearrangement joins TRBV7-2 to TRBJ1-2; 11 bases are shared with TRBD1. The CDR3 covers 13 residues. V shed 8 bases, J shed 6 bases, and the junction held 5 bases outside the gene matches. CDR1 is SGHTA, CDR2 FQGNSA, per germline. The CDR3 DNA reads TGTGCCAGCCGGACAGGGGGCGTAAATGGCTACACCTTC. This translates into CASRTGGVNGYTF.

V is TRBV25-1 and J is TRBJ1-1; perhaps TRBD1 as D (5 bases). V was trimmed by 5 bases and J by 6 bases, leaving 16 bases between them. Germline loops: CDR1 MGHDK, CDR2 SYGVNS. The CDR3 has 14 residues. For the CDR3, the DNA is TGTGCCAGCAGTCCGGACTCCGGGGGTGCTGAAGCTTTCTTT. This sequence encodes CASSPDSGGAEAFF.

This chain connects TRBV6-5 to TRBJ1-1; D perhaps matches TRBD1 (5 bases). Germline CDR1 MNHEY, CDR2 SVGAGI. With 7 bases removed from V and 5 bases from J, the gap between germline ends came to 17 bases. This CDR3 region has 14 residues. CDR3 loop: CASTPPGGVTEAFF. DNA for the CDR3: TGTGCCAGCACTCCCCCGGGGGGGGTTACTGAAGCTTTCTTT.

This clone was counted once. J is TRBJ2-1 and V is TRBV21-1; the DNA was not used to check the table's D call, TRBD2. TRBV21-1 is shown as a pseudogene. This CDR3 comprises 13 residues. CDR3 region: CASTASGSNEQFF. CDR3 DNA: TGTGCCAGCACTGCTAGCGGGAGCAATGAGCAGTTCTTC.

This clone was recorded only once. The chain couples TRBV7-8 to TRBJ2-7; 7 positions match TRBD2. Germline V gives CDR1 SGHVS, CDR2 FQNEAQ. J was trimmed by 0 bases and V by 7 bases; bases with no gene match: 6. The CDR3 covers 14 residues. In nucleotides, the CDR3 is TGTGCCAGCACGGAGCGGGAAACCTCCTACGAGCAGTACTTC. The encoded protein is CASTERETSYEQYF. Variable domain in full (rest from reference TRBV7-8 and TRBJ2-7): GAGVSQSPRYKVAKRGQDVALRCDPISGHVSLFWYQQALGQGPEFLTYFQNEAQLDKSGLPSDRFFAERPEGSVSTLKIQRTQQEDSAVYLCASTERETSYEQYFGPGTRLTVT.

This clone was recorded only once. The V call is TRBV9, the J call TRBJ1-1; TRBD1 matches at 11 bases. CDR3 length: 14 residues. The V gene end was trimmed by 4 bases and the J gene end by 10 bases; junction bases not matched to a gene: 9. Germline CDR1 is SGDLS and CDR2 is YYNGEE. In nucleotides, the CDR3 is TGTGCCAGCAGCCCCAGGACAGGGGGCTTCGGAGCTTTCTTT. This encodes CASSPRTGGFGAFF.